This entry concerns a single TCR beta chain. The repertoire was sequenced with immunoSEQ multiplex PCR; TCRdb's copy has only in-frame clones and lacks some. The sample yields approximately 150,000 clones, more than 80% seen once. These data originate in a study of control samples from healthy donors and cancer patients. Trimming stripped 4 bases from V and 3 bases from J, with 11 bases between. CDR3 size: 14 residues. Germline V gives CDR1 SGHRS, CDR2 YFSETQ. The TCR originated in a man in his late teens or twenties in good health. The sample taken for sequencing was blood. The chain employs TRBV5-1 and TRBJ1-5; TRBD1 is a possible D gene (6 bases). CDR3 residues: CASSPGDTNQPQHF. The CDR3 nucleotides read TGCGCCAGCAGCCCCGGGGACACCAATCAGCCCCAGCATTTT.